This T cell receptor (beta chain) was sequenced during a study of shared clonotypes between healthy human individuals. Trimming at V came to 4 bases and at J to 0 bases, leaving 0 bases not matched to a gene. Germline V lookup: CDR1 MGHRA, CDR2 YSYEKL. The CDR3 spans 13 residues. General study results and limits: Researchers sampled only blood; tissue repertoires likely differ.

As concerns this clone: What it recognizes is unknown.

The repertoire was sequenced with immunoSEQ multiplex PCR; TCRdb's copy has only in-frame clones and lacks some. Among about 870,000 clones listed, almost 95% were seen once. Naivety among CD8 cells was defined by CD45RO negativity and positive CCR7 selection, thereby excluding terminally differentiated effector memory CD45RA+ cells. The chain couples TRBV4-1 to TRBJ2-7; 7 bases are a match to TRBD1. Sequenced: naive CD8+ T cells sorted from blood. The sequence was collected from a man between 25 and 39 years old in good health. Here the CDR3 reads CASSRDSSYEQYF. As DNA, the CDR3 is TGCGCCAGCAGCCGGGACAGCTCCTACGAGCAGTACTTC.